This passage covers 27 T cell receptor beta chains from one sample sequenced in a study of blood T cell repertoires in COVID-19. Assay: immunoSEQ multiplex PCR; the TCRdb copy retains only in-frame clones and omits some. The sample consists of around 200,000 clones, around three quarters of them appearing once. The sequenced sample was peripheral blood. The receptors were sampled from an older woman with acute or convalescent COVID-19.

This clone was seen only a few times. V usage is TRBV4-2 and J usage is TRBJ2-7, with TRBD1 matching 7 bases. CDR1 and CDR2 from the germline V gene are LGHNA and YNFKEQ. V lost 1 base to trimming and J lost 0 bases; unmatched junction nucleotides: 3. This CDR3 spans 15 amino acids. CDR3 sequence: CASSQVRGSSYEQYF. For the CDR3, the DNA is TGTGCCAGCAGCCAAGTCAGGGGGAGCTCCTACGAGCAGTACTTC.

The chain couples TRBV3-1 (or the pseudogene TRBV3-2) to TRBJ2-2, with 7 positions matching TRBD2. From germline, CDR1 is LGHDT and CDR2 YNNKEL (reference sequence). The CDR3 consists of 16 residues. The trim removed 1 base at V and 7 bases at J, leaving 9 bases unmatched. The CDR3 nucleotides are TGTGCCAGCAGCCAAGGGTGGCGGGAGTTCCTCGGGGAGCTGTTTTTT. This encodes CASSQGWREFLGELFF.

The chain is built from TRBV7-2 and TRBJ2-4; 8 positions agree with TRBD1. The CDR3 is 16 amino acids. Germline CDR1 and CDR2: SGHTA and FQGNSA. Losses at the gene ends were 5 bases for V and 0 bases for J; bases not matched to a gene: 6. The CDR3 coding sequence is TGTGCCAGCAGCATACAGGGGGTACTAGCCAAAAACATTCAGTACTTC. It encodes CASSIQGVLAKNIQYF.

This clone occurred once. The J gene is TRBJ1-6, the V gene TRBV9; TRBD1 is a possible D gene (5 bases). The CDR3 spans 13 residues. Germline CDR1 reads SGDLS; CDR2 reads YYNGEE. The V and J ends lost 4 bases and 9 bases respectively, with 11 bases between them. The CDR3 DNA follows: TGTGCCAGCAGCCTGACAGAAGGTTCACCCCTCCACTTT. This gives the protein CASSLTEGSPLHF.

The CDR3 DNA sequence: TGCGCCAGCAGCCAAGGGGCAGGGGTGGGCGGAAACACCATATATTTT. Its translation: CASSQGAGVGGNTIYF. This chain connects TRBV4-1 to TRBJ1-3; maybe TRBD1 (6 bases). Trimming left V 1 base short and J 4 bases short, with 14 bases between. CDR1 is MGHRA, CDR2 YSYEKL, per germline. The CDR3 sequence is 16 residues long.

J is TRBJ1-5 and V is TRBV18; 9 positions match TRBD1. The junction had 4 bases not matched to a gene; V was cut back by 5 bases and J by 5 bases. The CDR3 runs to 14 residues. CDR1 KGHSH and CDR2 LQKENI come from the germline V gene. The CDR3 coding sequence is TGTGCCAGCTCATCACAGGGGGCGGATCAGCCCCAGCATTTT. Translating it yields CASSSQGADQPQHF.

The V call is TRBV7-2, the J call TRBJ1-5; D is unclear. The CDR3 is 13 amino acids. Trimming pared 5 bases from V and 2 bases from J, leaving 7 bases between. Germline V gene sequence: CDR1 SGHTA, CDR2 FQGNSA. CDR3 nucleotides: TGTGCCAGCAGCCCCGGAGGCAATCAGCCCCAGCATTTT. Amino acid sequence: CASSPGGNQPQHF.

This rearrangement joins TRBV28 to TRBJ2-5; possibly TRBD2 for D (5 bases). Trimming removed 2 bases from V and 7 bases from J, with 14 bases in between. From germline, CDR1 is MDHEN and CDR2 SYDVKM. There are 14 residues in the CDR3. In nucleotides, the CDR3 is TGTGCCAGCAGTTTAGCGGACTTAAAAGGGACCCAGTACTTC. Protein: CASSLADLKGTQYF. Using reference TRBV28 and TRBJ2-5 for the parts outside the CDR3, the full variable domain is DVKVTQSSRYLVKRTGEKVFLECVQDMDHENMFWYRQDPGLGLRLIYFSYDVKMKEKGDIPEGYSVSREKKERFSLILESASTNQTSMYLCASSLADLKGTQYFGPGTRLLVL.

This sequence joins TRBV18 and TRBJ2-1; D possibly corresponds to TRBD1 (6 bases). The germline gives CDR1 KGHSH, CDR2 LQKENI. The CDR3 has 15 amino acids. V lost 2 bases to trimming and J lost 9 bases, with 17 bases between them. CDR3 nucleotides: TGTGCCAGCTCACCAAGGACAGAGACAACGGGTGAGCAGTTCTTC. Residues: CASSPRTETTGEQFF.

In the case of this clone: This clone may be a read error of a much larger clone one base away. DNA of the CDR3: TGTGCCAGCACAGACAGGAGCAATCAGCCCCAGCATTTT. This gives the protein CASTDRSNQPQHF. The J gene is TRBJ1-5, the V gene TRBV28; tentative D call: TRBD1 (6 bases). The germline V gene encodes CDR1 MDHEN and CDR2 SYDVKM. The V end lost 7 bases, the J end lost 1 base, and 8 bases lay between the germline ends. The CDR3 runs to 13 residues.

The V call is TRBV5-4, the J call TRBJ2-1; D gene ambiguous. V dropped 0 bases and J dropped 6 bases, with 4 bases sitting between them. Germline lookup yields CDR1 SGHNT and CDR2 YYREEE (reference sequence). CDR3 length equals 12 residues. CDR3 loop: CASSLGANEQFF. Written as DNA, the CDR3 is TGTGCCAGCAGCTTGGGGGCCAATGAGCAGTTCTTC.

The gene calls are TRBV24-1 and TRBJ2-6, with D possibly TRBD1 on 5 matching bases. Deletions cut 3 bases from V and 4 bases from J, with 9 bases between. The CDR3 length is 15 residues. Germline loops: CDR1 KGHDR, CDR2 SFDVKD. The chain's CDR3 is CATSDQGSGANVLTF. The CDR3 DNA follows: TGTGCCACCAGTGATCAGGGTTCAGGGGCCAACGTCCTGACTTTC.

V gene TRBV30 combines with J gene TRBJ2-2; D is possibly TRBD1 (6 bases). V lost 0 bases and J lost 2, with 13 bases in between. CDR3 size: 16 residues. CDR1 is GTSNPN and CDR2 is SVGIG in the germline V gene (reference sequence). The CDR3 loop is CAWSVPPTGNTGELFF. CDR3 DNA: TGTGCCTGGAGTGTACCTCCGACAGGCAACACCGGGGAGCTGTTTTTT.

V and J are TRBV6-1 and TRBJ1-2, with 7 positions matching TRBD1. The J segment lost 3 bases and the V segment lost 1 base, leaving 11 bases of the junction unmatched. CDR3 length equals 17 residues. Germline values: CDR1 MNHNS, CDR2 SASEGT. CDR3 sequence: CASSEGGQFPGDYGYTF. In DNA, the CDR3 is TGTGCCAGCAGTGAAGGGGGACAGTTCCCAGGAGACTATGGCTACACCTTC.

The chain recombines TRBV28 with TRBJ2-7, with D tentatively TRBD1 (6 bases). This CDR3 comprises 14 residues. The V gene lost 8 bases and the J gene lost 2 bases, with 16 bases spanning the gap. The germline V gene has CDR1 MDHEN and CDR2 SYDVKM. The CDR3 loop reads CASLREQGTYEQYF. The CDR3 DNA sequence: TGTGCCAGCCTGAGGGAACAGGGAACCTACGAGCAGTACTTC.

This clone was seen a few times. The CDR3 DNA sequence: TGTGCCAGCAGTTATGACAGGGGAGTGCAGCCCCAGCATTTT. Its translation is CASSYDRGVQPQHF. V is TRBV2 and J is TRBJ1-5; 8 nucleotides agree with TRBD1. V trimming: 5 bases; J trimming: 7 bases; junction bases outside the gene matches: 7. The CDR3 has 14 amino acids. Per the germline V gene, CDR1 is SNHLY and CDR2 is FYNNEI.

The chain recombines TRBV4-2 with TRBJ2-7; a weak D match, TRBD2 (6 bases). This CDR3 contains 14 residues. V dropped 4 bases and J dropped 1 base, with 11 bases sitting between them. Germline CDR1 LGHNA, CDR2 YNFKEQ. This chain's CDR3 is CASSREEMSYEQYF. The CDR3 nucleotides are TGTGCCAGCAGCCGGGAGGAGATGTCCTACGAGCAGTACTTC.

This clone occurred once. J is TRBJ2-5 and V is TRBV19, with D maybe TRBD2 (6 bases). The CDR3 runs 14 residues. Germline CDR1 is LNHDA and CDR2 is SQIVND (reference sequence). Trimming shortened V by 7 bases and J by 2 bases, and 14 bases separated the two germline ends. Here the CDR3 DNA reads TGTGCCAGTACTCATAGCGGAGATCAAGAGACCCAGTACTTC. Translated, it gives CASTHSGDQETQYF.

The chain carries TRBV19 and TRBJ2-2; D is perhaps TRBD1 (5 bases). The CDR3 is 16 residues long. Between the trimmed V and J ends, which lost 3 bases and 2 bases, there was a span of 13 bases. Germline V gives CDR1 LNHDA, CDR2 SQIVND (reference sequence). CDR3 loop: CASSIQGALNTGELFF. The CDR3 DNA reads TGTGCCAGTAGTATTCAAGGGGCGCTAAACACCGGGGAGCTGTTTTTT.

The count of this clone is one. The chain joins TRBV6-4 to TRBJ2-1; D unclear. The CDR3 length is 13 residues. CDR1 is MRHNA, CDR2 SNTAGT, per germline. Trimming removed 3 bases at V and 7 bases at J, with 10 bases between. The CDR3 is CASSDRVWNEQFF. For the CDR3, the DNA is TGTGCCAGCAGTGATCGCGTTTGGAATGAGCAGTTCTTC.

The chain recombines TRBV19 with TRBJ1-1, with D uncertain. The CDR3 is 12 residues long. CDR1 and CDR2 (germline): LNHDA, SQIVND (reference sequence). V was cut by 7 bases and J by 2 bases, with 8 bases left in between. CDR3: CASTLTNTEAFF. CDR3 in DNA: TGTGCCAGTACCCTAACTAACACTGAAGCTTTCTTT.

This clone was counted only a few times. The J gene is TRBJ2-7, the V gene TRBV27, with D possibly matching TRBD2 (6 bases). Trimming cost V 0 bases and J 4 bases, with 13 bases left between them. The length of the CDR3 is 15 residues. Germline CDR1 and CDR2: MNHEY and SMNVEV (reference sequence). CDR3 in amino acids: CASSLSPGLIYEQYF. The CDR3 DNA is TGTGCCAGCAGTTTATCACCGGGACTTATATACGAGCAGTACTTC.

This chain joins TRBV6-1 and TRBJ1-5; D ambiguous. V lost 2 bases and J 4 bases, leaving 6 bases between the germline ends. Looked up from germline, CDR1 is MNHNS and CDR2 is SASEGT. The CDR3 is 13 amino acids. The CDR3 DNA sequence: TGTGCCAGCAGTGAACCCAGTAATCAGCCCCAGCATTTT. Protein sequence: CASSEPSNQPQHF.

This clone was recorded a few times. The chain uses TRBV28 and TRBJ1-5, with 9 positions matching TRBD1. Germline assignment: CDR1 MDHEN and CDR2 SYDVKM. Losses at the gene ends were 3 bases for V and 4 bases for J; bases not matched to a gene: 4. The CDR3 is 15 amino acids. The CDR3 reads CASSFTGGSNQPQHF. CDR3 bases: TGTGCCAGCAGTTTCACAGGGGGCTCGAATCAGCCCCAGCATTTT.

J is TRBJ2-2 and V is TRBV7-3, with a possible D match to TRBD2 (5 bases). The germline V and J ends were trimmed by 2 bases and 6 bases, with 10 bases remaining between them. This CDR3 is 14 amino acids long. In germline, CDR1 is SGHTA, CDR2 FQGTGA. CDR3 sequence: CASSLVSAAGELFF. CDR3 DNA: TGTGCCAGCAGCTTAGTTAGCGCCGCCGGGGAGCTGTTTTTT.

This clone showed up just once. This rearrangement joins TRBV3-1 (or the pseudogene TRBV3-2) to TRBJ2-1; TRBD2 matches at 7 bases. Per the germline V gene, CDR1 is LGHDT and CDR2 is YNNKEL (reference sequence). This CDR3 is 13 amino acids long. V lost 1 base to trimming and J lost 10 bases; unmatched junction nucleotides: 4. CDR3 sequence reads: CASSQVRAGEQFF. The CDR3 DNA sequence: TGTGCCAGCAGCCAAGTGCGAGCGGGGGAGCAGTTCTTC.

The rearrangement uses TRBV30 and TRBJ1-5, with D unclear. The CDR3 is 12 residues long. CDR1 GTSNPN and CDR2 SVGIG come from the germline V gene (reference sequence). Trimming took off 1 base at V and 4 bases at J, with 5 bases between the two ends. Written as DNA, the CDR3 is TGTGCCTGGAGTGGAGCGAATCAGCCCCAGCATTTT. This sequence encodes CAWSGANQPQHF.